The sequence of this T cell receptor beta chain was determined in a study of cytomegalovirus exposure and HLA in healthy donors. In regard to this clone: Its specificity is unknown.

CDR3 length equals 15 residues. Germline lookup yields CDR1 SQVTM and CDR2 ANQGSEA. V was trimmed by 4 bases and J by 6 bases, leaving 20 bases between them. Notes on the study in general: Within the approximately 110 validation repertoires, first-cohort TCR clusters tended to co-occur, according to a later analysis.

Clones were read by immunoSEQ multiplex PCR, and TCRdb kept only the in-frame ones, dropping some. Of some 250,000 clones in the sample, about 92% were seen once. Material: PBMCs. The chain recombines TRBV29-1 with TRBJ2-3; no reliable D call. This TCR was sampled from a young woman in good health and CMV-seronegative. This chain's CDR3 is CSVASSGPRVDTQYF. CDR3 DNA sequence: TGCAGCGTTGCCTCGTCAGGCCCCCGGGTCGATACGCAGTATTTT.